A selection of T cell receptor beta chains follows, all from one sample in a study of OX40 agonist ivuxolimab in advanced cancers. Profiling relied on immunoSEQ multiplex PCR, and the TCRdb table lists in-frame clones only, not all of them. Here the sample spans about 67,000 clones, roughly nine tenths being singletons. The sequenced sample was CD4+ or CD8+ T cells sorted from blood, obtained in a trial of the OX40 agonist ivuxolimab. These TCRs come from an adult with an advanced solid tumor such as melanoma, head and neck, liver or kidney cancer. Each CDR3 is given with its conserved first and last residue. D genes are given only for firm matches. Some rows have no size entry. The others give once, few or many, or a class for an expanded clone.

length: 12; V: TRBV19; size: -; J: TRBJ2-7; D: TRBD1; CDR3: CASSGQVGEQYF; DNA: TGTGCCAGTAGTGGACAGGTCGGGGAGCAGTACTTC
length: 13; V: TRBV11-3; size: -; J: TRBJ2-7; D: -; CDR3: CASQGLFSYEQYF; DNA: TGTGCCAGCCAAGGACTATTTTCCTACGAGCAGTACTTC
length: 13; V: TRBV30; size: -; J: TRBJ1-1; D: -; CDR3: CAWSVRGQSEAFF; DNA: TGTGCCTGGAGTGTACGAGGGCAATCGGAAGCTTTCTTT
length: 12; V: TRBV28; size: -; J: TRBJ1-5; D: -; CDR3: CASSLMNQPQHF; DNA: TGTGCCAGCAGTTTGATGAATCAGCCCCAGCATTTT
length: 17; V: TRBV15; size: -; J: TRBJ2-7; D: -; CDR3: CATSRDSPTGRSYEQYF; DNA: TGTGCCACCAGCAGAGATTCTCCAACGGGGCGCTCCTACGAGCAGTACTTC
length: 15; V: TRBV27; size: -; J: TRBJ1-6; D: -; CDR3: CASSLRAAYNSPLHF; DNA: TGTGCCAGCAGTTTACGAGCAGCTTATAATTCACCCCTCCACTTT
length: 16; V: TRBV27; size: -; J: TRBJ2-7; D: TRBD1; CDR3: CASPNFRDRGSHEQYF; DNA: TGTGCCAGTCCAAACTTCCGGGACAGGGGGTCTCACGAGCAGTACTTC
length: 15; V: TRBV28; size: -; J: TRBJ1-6; D: -; CDR3: CASSLLTGRGSPLHF; DNA: TGTGCCAGCAGCCTCCTCACAGGGAGAGGTTCACCCCTCCACTTT
length: 15; V: TRBV18; size: -; J: TRBJ2-7; D: TRBD1; CDR3: CASSPDRGRLNEQYF; DNA: TGTGCCAGCTCACCGGACAGGGGGCGATTGAACGAGCAGTACTTC
length: 12; V: TRBV5-4; size: -; J: TRBJ2-7; D: -; CDR3: CASSPGSHEQYF; DNA: TGTGCCAGCAGCCCGGGCAGTCACGAGCAGTACTTC
length: 13; V: TRBV6-1; size: once; J: TRBJ1-2; D: -; CDR3: CASSEGQACGYTF; DNA: TGTGCCAGCAGTGAAGGGCAGGCTTGTGGCTACACCTTC
length: 16; V: TRBV5-4; size: -; J: TRBJ2-3; D: -; CDR3: CASSPGPSGSTDTQYF; DNA: TGTGCCAGCAGCCCGGGGCCCAGCGGAAGCACAGATACGCAGTATTTT
length: 14; V: TRBV28; size: -; J: TRBJ1-4; D: -; CDR3: CASLRGGANEKLFF; DNA: TGTGCCTCCTTAAGGGGTGGGGCTAATGAAAAACTGTTTTTT
length: 15; V: TRBV5-5; size: -; J: TRBJ1-2; D: -; CDR3: CASSLEPDRYYGYTF; DNA: TGTGCCAGCAGCTTGGAGCCGGACAGATACTATGGCTACACCTTC
length: 15; V: TRBV5-6; size: -; J: TRBJ1-1; D: TRBD1; CDR3: CASSFLDRGYTEAFF; DNA: TGTGCCAGCAGCTTTCTGGACAGGGGTTATACTGAAGCTTTCTTT
length: 15; V: TRBV9; size: once; J: TRBJ2-7; D: TRBD1; CDR3: CASSVDGTAFYEQYF; DNA: TGTGCCAGCAGCGTAGATGGGACAGCCTTCTACGAGCAGTACTTC
length: 11; V: TRBV20-1; size: -; J: TRBJ2-7; D: -; CDR3: CSAATGESQYF; DNA: TGCAGTGCAGCGACGGGGGAATCGCAGTACTTC
length: 17; V: TRBV18; size: -; J: TRBJ1-2; D: TRBD1; CDR3: CASSPNSGQGSPGGYTF; DNA: TGTGCCAGCTCACCAAATTCGGGACAGGGATCGCCGGGAGGCTACACCTTC